Listed below are T cell receptor beta chains from one sample, sequenced in a study of T-cell reconstitution after alpha-beta-depleted transplantation in children. Via MiXCR, TCRdb re-called the PCR reads, giving one row per CDR3 protein. The top ten clones hold approximately 5.4% of a sample with roughly 500,000 distinct CDR3 sequences, around 13% of them seen once. Specimen: PBMCs from the stem cell graft donor, collected from the stem cell graft. These receptor sequences come from a human donor who donated a stem cell graft to a child with combined immunodeficiency. Each CDR3 is given with its conserved first and last residue. D genes are given only for firm matches. Not every row has a clone size; where given, it reads once, few, many or a size class.

j_call,clone_size,v_call,d_call,cdr3_nt,cdr3_aa
TRBJ1-5,.,TRBV18,.,TGTGCCAGCTCACCACGGGCAGGGGATGCGCTTAATCAGCCCCAGCATTTT,CASSPRAGDALNQPQHF
TRBJ2-4,.,TRBV6-5,.,TGTGCCAGCAGTTACTCCCAGCCGGGGAACATTCAGTACTTC,CASSYSQPGNIQYF
TRBJ2-2,few,TRBV11-2,.,TGTGCCAGCAGTAACGTGGGGGAGCTGTTTTTT,CASSNVGELFF
TRBJ2-7,.,TRBV5-1,TRBD1,TGCGCCAGCAGCTCGGGACAGGGGGCTTCCTTTACCTACGAGCAGTACTTC,CASSSGQGASFTYEQYF
TRBJ2-1,many,TRBV12-3/TRBV12-4,TRBD2,TGTGCCAGCAGTTTGGCTAGCGGGAGTGATGAGCAGTTCTTC,CASSLASGSDEQFF
TRBJ2-6,many,TRBV24-1,.,TGTGCCACCATCGGGCAGGGACCCATCTCTGGGGCCAACGTCCTGACTTTC,CATIGQGPISGANVLTF
TRBJ2-7,.,TRBV6-1,.,TGTGCCAGCAGTGCCACGGGTGGATTAGGGGAGCAGTACTTC,CASSATGGLGEQYF
TRBJ1-1,.,TRBV5-1,TRBD1,TGCGCCAGCAGCTTGAGTCCCAGGGGGCAAGCAGCTTTCTTT,CASSLSPRGQAAFF
TRBJ2-1,few,TRBV12-3/TRBV12-4,TRBD2,TGTGCCAGCAGTTCGACTAGCGGGACCTACAATGAGCAGTTCTTC,CASSSTSGTYNEQFF
TRBJ2-7,.,TRBV12-3/TRBV12-4,TRBD2,TGTGCCAGCAGTTTTGGACTAGCGGTATACGAGCAGTACTTC,CASSFGLAVYEQYF